The entry below describes one TCR beta chain. What antigen it recognizes has not been identified. No per-base quality is available; no much larger clone lies one base away. Via the germline V gene (reference sequence), CDR1 is MNHEY and CDR2 SMNVEV. Compared with germline, V lacks 4 bases and J lacks 6 bases; bases without a gene match: 3. The CDR3 numbers 14 residues from cysteine through phenylalanine. The entry retains the CDR3 DNA only, 42 bases that are in frame from base 1. The library was made by the immunoSEQ multiplex PCR assay. TCRdb re-hosts the immuneACCESS table, in-frame sequences only. Its copies lack some clones; in the studies checked, an unresolved V gene accounts for under half of them, and the cause for the rest is not known. The sample table records around 80,000 clones; roughly 86% of these occur just once. Less than 6% of the sample is in the top ten clones. This sample was taken from a study of control samples from healthy donors and cancer patients (dated by TCRdb to 2020 to 2021).

This receptor chain uses TRBV27 and TRBJ2-5, with 12 bases matching TRBD2. This receptor was identified in a man aged 50 to 59 in good health. Specimen: blood. The bases are TGTGCCAGCAGTTGGACTAGCGGGGTGAAGACCCAGTACTTC. Its amino acids are CASSWTSGVKTQYF.